These 21 T cell receptor beta chains share one sample of origin, sequenced in a study of cytomegalovirus exposure and HLA in healthy donors. TCRdb keeps only in-frame clones here, not all; method: immunoSEQ multiplex PCR. The sample holds roughly 130,000 clones, around nine tenths seen once. Sequencing input: PBMCs. The source is a young man in good health and CMV-seronegative.

The chain employs TRBV19 and TRBJ2-7, with a tentative D call TRBD1 (6 bases). Germline V lookup: CDR1 LNHDA, CDR2 SQIVND (reference sequence). The CDR3 is made up of 14 amino acids. V was clipped by 4 bases and J by 1 base, with 11 bases between them. CDR3 loop: CASSNRDTSYEQYF. The DNA for the CDR3 is TGTGCCAGTAGTAACCGGGACACTTCCTACGAGCAGTACTTC.

This chain links TRBV30 with TRBJ1-2; TRBD1 aligns across 8 bases. The germline V gene encodes CDR1 GTSNPN and CDR2 SVGIG (reference sequence). The CDR3 length is 11 residues. Trimming at V came to 4 bases and at J to 10 bases, leaving 5 bases not matched to a gene. The CDR3 loop is CAWKDRVDYTF. The CDR3 DNA reads as TGTGCCTGGAAGGACAGGGTAGACTACACCTTC.

The chain uses TRBV29-1 and TRBJ2-5; 10 bases fit TRBD2. After removal of 4 bases from V and 7 bases from J, the junction contained 6 bases not matched to a gene. This CDR3 spans 13 amino acids. The germline gives CDR1 SQVTM, CDR2 ANQGSEA. This CDR3 reads CSVVTSGSATQYF. The CDR3 bases are TGCAGCGTTGTGACTAGCGGGTCGGCGACCCAGTACTTC.

The chain links TRBV6-6 to TRBJ2-7; 8 nucleotides align to TRBD1. The J segment lost 7 bases and the V segment lost 8 bases, leaving 13 bases of the junction unmatched. CDR1 and CDR2 from the germline V gene are MNHNY and SVGAGI (reference sequence). CDR3 length: 14 amino acids. This CDR3 is CASGVQGVMGEQYF. The DNA of the CDR3 is TGTGCCAGCGGAGTACAGGGGGTGATGGGGGAGCAGTACTTC.

This chain links TRBV29-1 with TRBJ1-2, with a possible D match to TRBD1 (6 bases). This CDR3 has 12 residues. Germline CDR1 and CDR2: SQVTM and ANQGSEA. The V end was cut by 7 bases, the J end by 2 bases, with 11 bases between. CDR3 amino acids: CSGLDSNYGYTF. The CDR3 DNA is TGCAGCGGCCTGGACAGCAACTATGGCTACACCTTC.

V is TRBV6-6 and J is TRBJ2-1, with TRBD2 matching over 16 bases. Germline CDR1 reads MNHNY; CDR2 reads SVGAGI (reference sequence). V shed 8 bases, J shed 7 bases, and the junction held 8 bases outside the gene matches. This CDR3 has 16 amino acids. CDR3 DNA sequence: TGTGCCAGCGGGACTAGCGGGAGGGCAGGGGGGAATGAGCAGTTCTTC. It yields the protein CASGTSGRAGGNEQFF.

This sequence joins TRBV4-2 and TRBJ2-1; 7 bases agree with TRBD1. The CDR3 has 16 residues. In germline, CDR1 is LGHNA, CDR2 YNFKEQ. The ends lost 1 base at V and 4 bases at J; junction bases unmatched: 7. Here the CDR3 reads CASSQGNMGQYNEQFF. The CDR3 DNA sequence: TGTGCCAGCAGCCAAGGGAATATGGGACAGTACAATGAGCAGTTCTTC.

V and J are TRBV9 and TRBJ2-1, with a possible D match to TRBD2 (5 bases). Per germline, CDR1 SGDLS and CDR2 YYNGEE. Trimming took off 0 bases at V and 9 bases at J, with 16 bases between the two ends. The CDR3 contains 15 residues. The DNA for the CDR3 is TGTGCCAGCAGCGTAGTCGGCTTGGGGAGTGGTGAGCAGTTCTTC. It is translated as CASSVVGLGSGEQFF.

This rearrangement joins TRBV6-1 to TRBJ1-5; TRBD1 matches 8 bases. Trimming removed 6 bases from V and 3 bases from J; junction bases left unmatched: 1. In germline, CDR1 is MNHNS, CDR2 SASEGT. There are 13 residues in the CDR3. The CDR3 DNA sequence: TGTGCCAGCAGGACAGGGGACAATCAGCCCCAGCATTTT. Translating it yields CASRTGDNQPQHF.

The J gene is TRBJ2-5, the V gene TRBV5-4; 14 nucleotides agree with TRBD2. Germline V lookup: CDR1 SGHNT, CDR2 YYREEE (reference sequence). The trim removed 4 bases at V and 4 bases at J, leaving 3 bases unmatched. The CDR3 spans 15 residues. The chain's CDR3 is CASSGTSGRGETQYF. The CDR3 DNA follows: TGTGCCAGCAGCGGGACTAGCGGGAGAGGAGAGACCCAGTACTTC. Supplemented by reference TRBV5-4 and TRBJ2-5, the full variable domain reads ETGVTQSPTHLIKTRGQQVTLRCSSQSGHNTVSWYQQALGQGPQFIFQYYREEENGRGNFPPRFSGLQFPNYSSELNVNALELDDSALYLCASSGTSGRGETQYFGPGTRLLVL.

The chain employs TRBV7-9 and TRBJ1-3; D perhaps matches TRBD1 (6 bases). The germline CDR1 and CDR2 sequences are SEHNR and FQNEAQ (reference sequence). V gave up 5 bases and J gave up 4 bases, with 15 bases separating them. The CDR3 has 15 amino acids. Written as DNA, the CDR3 is TGTGCCAGCAGCCCCCGGGACAAGATAGGAAACACCATATATTTT. Translation: CASSPRDKIGNTIYF.

The genes are TRBV5-1 and TRBJ2-2; no clear D gene. Germline CDR1 SGHRS, CDR2 YFSETQ. V shed 6 bases and J shed 6 bases, with 9 bases lying between them. The length of the CDR3 is 12 residues. The CDR3 bases are TGCGCCAGCACATCCCATCCCGGGGAGCTGTTTTTT. It codes for CASTSHPGELFF.

The CDR3, as DNA: TGTGCCAGCAGGGGGGGGCTAACTCAAGAGACCCAGTACTTC. Protein sequence: CASRGGLTQETQYF. V is TRBV6-1 and J is TRBJ2-5; D possibly corresponds to TRBD2 (7 bases). Germline values: CDR1 MNHNS, CDR2 SASEGT. V lost 6 bases and J 2 bases, leaving 13 bases between the germline ends. The CDR3 is 14 residues long.

The V call is TRBV4-1, the J call TRBJ1-5; D unresolved. V shed 1 base and J shed 4 bases, with 5 bases lying between them. The CDR3 contains 13 residues. Germline V gives CDR1 MGHRA, CDR2 YSYEKL. The CDR3 reads CASSQAPNQPQHF. The CDR3 nucleotides are TGCGCCAGCAGCCAAGCCCCGAATCAGCCCCAGCATTTT.

This chain uses TRBV19 with TRBJ2-1, with TRBD1 matching over 7 bases. CDR1 LNHDA and CDR2 SQIVND come from the germline V gene (reference sequence). V trimming: 4 bases; J trimming: 1 base; junction bases outside the gene matches: 7. This CDR3 comprises 16 residues. CDR3 in DNA: TGTGCCAGTAGTACAAGACAGGGATCGTCCTACAATGAGCAGTTCTTC. Amino acid sequence: CASSTRQGSSYNEQFF.

V and J are TRBV5-1 and TRBJ1-6; 7 bases fit TRBD1. Germline V gene sequence: CDR1 SGHRS, CDR2 YFSETQ. CDR3 length equals 15 residues. The junction had 6 bases not matched to a gene; V was cut back by 0 bases and J by 9 bases. The CDR3 sequence: CASSLGDSFSSPLHF. DNA of the CDR3: TGCGCCAGCAGCTTGGGGGACAGCTTTTCTTCACCCCTCCACTTT.

The DNA of the CDR3 is TGCGCCAGCAGCCAATCGGCGGGAGGGCTTGCGGAGCAGTACTTC. Protein sequence: CASSQSAGGLAEQYF. The J gene is TRBJ2-7, the V gene TRBV5-1, with 9 bases aligning to TRBD2. The CDR3 consists of 15 residues. CDR1 and CDR2 (germline): SGHRS, YFSETQ. Losses at the gene ends were 4 bases for V and 7 bases for J; bases not matched to a gene: 12.

The rearrangement joins TRBV10-3 to TRBJ2-7, with 8 bases that match TRBD1. The CDR3 has 15 residues. Germline loops: CDR1 ENHRY, CDR2 SYGVKD. The V and J ends lost 2 bases and 3 bases, in that order; junction bases with no gene match: 6. The CDR3 DNA reads TGTGCCATCAGTGAGCAAGGACAGGGCGTCTACGAGCAGTACTTC. It specifies CAISEQGQGVYEQYF.

The gene calls are TRBV30 and TRBJ1-2; 11 nucleotides match TRBD1. V gave up 5 bases and J gave up 7 bases; unmatched junction bases: 9. The CDR3 sequence is 14 residues long. Germline V gene sequence: CDR1 GTSNPN, CDR2 SVGIG (reference sequence). The chain's CDR3 is CAWRLGTGGSGYTF. The CDR3 nucleotides read TGTGCCTGGCGCCTAGGGACAGGGGGAAGTGGCTACACCTTC.

The chain couples TRBV7-9 to TRBJ2-2; 9 bases are shared with TRBD2. From germline, CDR1 is SEHNR and CDR2 FQNEAQ (reference sequence). The CDR3 has 16 residues. Trimming took 1 base from V and 6 from J; bases not matched to a gene: 6. CDR3 bases: TGTGCCAGCAGCTTAGAGGGACTAGCTCTTTCCGGGGAGCTGTTTTTT. It translates to CASSLEGLALSGELFF.

This clone has only a few counts. The J gene is TRBJ2-3, the V gene TRBV29-1; D is unclear. Looked up from germline, CDR1 is SQVTM and CDR2 is ANQGSEA. This CDR3 spans 12 amino acids. V shed 3 bases and J shed 0 bases, with 4 bases lying between them. CDR3 protein: CSVDESTDTQYF. CDR3 DNA: TGCAGCGTTGACGAGAGCACAGATACGCAGTATTTT.